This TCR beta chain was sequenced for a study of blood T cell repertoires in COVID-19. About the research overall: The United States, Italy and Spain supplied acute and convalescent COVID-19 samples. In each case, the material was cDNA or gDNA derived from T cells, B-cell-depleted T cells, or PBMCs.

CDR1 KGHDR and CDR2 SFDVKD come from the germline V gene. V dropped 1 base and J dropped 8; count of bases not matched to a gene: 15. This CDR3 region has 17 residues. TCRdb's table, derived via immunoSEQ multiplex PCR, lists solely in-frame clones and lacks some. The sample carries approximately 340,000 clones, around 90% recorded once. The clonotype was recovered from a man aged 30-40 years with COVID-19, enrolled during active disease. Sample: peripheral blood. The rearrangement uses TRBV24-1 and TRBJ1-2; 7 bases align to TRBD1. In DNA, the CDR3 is TGTGCCACCAGTGATTTTGCCCGCAGGGGGATTATAAGCGGCTACACCTTC. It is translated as CATSDFARRGIISGYTF.